This TCR beta chain appears in the sequencing data of a study of post-analysis software for immune sequencing data. This clonotype was counted only a few times. The target antigen is unknown. Incorporated into the TCR beta cDNA libraries were unique molecular identifiers, which served to reduce PCR and sequencing biases. TCRdb ran MiXCR on the PCR reads and lists one entry per CDR3 protein. The data contain 400,000 to 500,000 distinct CDR3 sequences, 39% of them seen just once; the ten biggest clones take up 7.6%. Study-wide findings and caveats: Controls showed lower frequencies than patients for a handful of TRBV segments, and TRBV5-6, TRBV5-1 and TRBV20-1 were among these.

This CDR3 is built from 16 residues. CDR1 is SGHRS, CDR2 YFSETQ, per germline. The TCR was taken from a girl aged 2 to 10 with multiple sclerosis. The specimen sequenced was blood. The rearrangement links TRBV5-1 to TRBJ2-4, with 9 positions matching TRBD2. With the DNA end fitting TRBJ2-5 better, the J assignment may be wrong. The CDR3 DNA reads TGCGCCAGCAGCTTGGCGCGGGGGGGCCGAGGTGAGACCCAGTACTTC. Its translation is CASSLARGGRGETQYF.